A selection of T cell receptor beta chains follows, all from one sample in a study of patients and donors after allogeneic stem cell transplantation. TCRdb passed the RT-PCR reads through MiXCR, listing each CDR3 protein once. This sample carries hundreds of thousands of distinct CDR3 sequences, less than 50% of them seen once, and the ten largest clones take 11%. The specimen sequenced was blood, either unsorted or a sorted T cell fraction (not recorded which). Receptor source: a human donor who was either an allogeneic HSCT recipient or a stem cell or donor lymphocyte infusion donor (not recorded which). It is not recorded whose cells these are; they may come from a transplant donor. Each CDR3 is given with its conserved first and last residue. The order of the fields is clone size, V gene, J gene, D gene, CDR3 DNA, CDR3 protein. A D gene is named only where the DNA matches it firmly. Size is omitted from some rows. Given values are once, few, many or a class for expanded clones.

>-|TRBV5-6|TRBJ1-5|-
TGTGCCAGCAGCTTGACGGGGGTAGGTCATCAGCCCCAGCATTTT
CASSLTGVGHQPQHF
>-|TRBV29-1|TRBJ2-3|TRBD2
TGCAGCGTTCCGCTAGCGGGGGGAAGAACAGATACGCAGTATTTT
CSVPLAGGRTDTQYF
>few|TRBV6-5|TRBJ1-3|-
TGTGCCAGCAGTTACTCGACGGGGGGCAGGCCCATATATTTT
CASSYSTGGRPIYF
>-|TRBV13|TRBJ2-6|-
TGTGGGACGGCAGCCCTCTCTGGGGCCAACGTCCTGACTTTC
CGTAALSGANVLTF
>-|TRBV18|TRBJ2-7|-
TGTGCCAGCTCACGAAGAAGCTCCTACGAGCAGTACTTC
CASSRRSSYEQYF
>-|TRBV20-1|TRBJ1-2|-
TGCAGTGCTAGTTGGGCCTTGGGTAGTGGCTACACCTTC
CSASWALGSGYTF
>-|TRBV18|TRBJ2-3|-
TGTGCCAGCTCACGAAACCGCGGTACAGATACGCAGTATTTT
CASSRNRGTDTQYF
>once|TRBV24-1|TRBJ2-6|-
TGTGCCACCAGTGATTTTAAGACTGGGGCCAACGTCCTGACTTTC
CATSDFKTGANVLTF
>-|TRBV5-1|TRBJ2-1|TRBD1
TGCGCCAGCAGCTTGGCGGGACAGTACAATGAGCAGTTCTTC
CASSLAGQYNEQFF
>-|TRBV18|TRBJ2-5|TRBD2
TGTGCCAGCTCACCCCAAATGGGGAGGGGAGCCCCAACCCAGTACTTC
CASSPQMGRGAPTQYF
>-|TRBV4-1|TRBJ2-7|-
TGCGCCAGCAGCCAAGTAGACATCCCCTACGAGCAGTACTTC
CASSQVDIPYEQYF
>-|TRBV4-1|TRBJ2-7|TRBD1
TGCGCCAGCAGCCAAGGGACAGGGCTCGGCGAGCAGTACTTC
CASSQGTGLGEQYF
>-|TRBV10-3|TRBJ1-2|TRBD1
TGTGCCATCAGTGTGGGACAGGCTAACTATGGCTACACCTTC
CAISVGQANYGYTF
>-|TRBV6-2/TRBV6-3|TRBJ2-2|TRBD1
TGTGCCAGCAGTGGGGGACAGGGTATTCCCGGGGAGCTGTTTTTT
CASSGGQGIPGELFF
>few|TRBV5-1|TRBJ1-1|-
TGCGCCAGCAGCTTGGAACAGATGAACACTGAAGCTTTCTTT
CASSLEQMNTEAFF
>-|TRBV4-2|TRBJ2-3|-
TGTGCCAGCAGCCAAGATCTTACACAGGATACGCAGTATTTT
CASSQDLTQDTQYF
>few|TRBV20-1|TRBJ1-5|-
TGCAGTGCCAGGTGGGCGGGAAGAGATAGTAGTCAGCCCCAGCATTTT
CSARWAGRDSSQPQHF
>-|TRBV28|TRBJ2-1|-
TGTGCCAGCAGTTTAAGACAGGAGGGGTACAATGAGCAGTTCTTC
CASSLRQEGYNEQFF
>few|TRBV12-3/TRBV12-4|TRBJ1-5|TRBD1
TGTGCCAGCAGCGGACAGGGCTACAATCAGCCCCAGCATTTT
CASSGQGYNQPQHF
>once|TRBV20-1|TRBJ2-3|-
TGCAGTGCTAGAGATGCGGGGGCGGGCACAGATACGCAGTATTTT
CSARDAGAGTDTQYF
>few|TRBV4-2|TRBJ1-4|-
TGTGCCAGCAGCCGTCAACAGAGAACTAATGAAAAACTGTTTTTT
CASSRQQRTNEKLFF
>few|TRBV28|TRBJ1-4|-
TGTGCCAGCAGTTTGTGGTACGCAACTAATGAAAAACTGTTTTTT
CASSLWYATNEKLFF
>few|TRBV11-2|TRBJ1-1|-
TGTGCCAGCAGCTTAGGAGTAGGATCGCCGGAGGAAGCTTTCTTT
CASSLGVGSPEEAFF
>-|TRBV20-1|TRBJ2-1|TRBD2
TGCAGTGCTCCTAGCGGGGCCTCCTACAATGAGCAGTTCTTC
CSAPSGASYNEQFF
>-|TRBV7-9|TRBJ2-5|-
TGTGCCAGCAGCTTCGCGGACAGTGTAGGAGAGACCCAGTACTTC
CASSFADSVGETQYF
>-|TRBV4-3|TRBJ2-3|-
TGCGCCAGCAGCCAAGATACACTGACAGATACGCAGTATTTT
CASSQDTLTDTQYF
>-|TRBV5-1|TRBJ2-1|-
TGCGCCAGCAGCTTGCAAGGAGGAGGGCAGTTCTTC
CASSLQGGGQFF
>-|TRBV28|TRBJ2-7|-
TGTGCCAGCAGTTTAGATGGCCCCTACGAGCAGTACTTC
CASSLDGPYEQYF
>-|TRBV29-1|TRBJ2-2|-
TGCAGCGGGAGGGAATACTCGAACACCGGGGAGCTGTTTTTT
CSGREYSNTGELFF
>-|TRBV11-2|TRBJ1-6|-
TGTGCCAGCAGCTTAGGGCCCCCGGACCCTTCACCCCTCCACTTT
CASSLGPPDPSPLHF
>-|TRBV24-1|TRBJ1-3|-
TGTGCCACCAGGGGACCGGGCTCTGGAAACACCATATATTTT
CATRGPGSGNTIYF
>-|TRBV28|TRBJ2-5|TRBD1
TGTGCCAGCAGTTCATGGGGACAGGACCAAGAGACCCAGTACTTC
CASSSWGQDQETQYF
>once|TRBV5-8|TRBJ2-3|-
TGTGCCAGCAGCTACGATGTAGATACGCAGTATTTT
CASSYDVDTQYF
>-|TRBV5-1|TRBJ2-2|-
TGCGCCAGCAGCTCCCCCCGCAAGGGCGGGGAGCTGTTTTTT
CASSSPRKGGELFF
>few|TRBV6-1|TRBJ2-7|-
TGTGCCAGCAGTGAATATGGGTTTCTCTCCTACGAGCAGTACTTC
CASSEYGFLSYEQYF
>many|TRBV28|TRBJ1-1|-
TGTGCCAGCAGTTCCAACACTGAAGCTTTCTTT
CASSSNTEAFF
>-|TRBV12-3/TRBV12-4|TRBJ1-2|-
TGTGCCAGCAGTTTTGCGATCCGGAACGGCTACACCTTC
CASSFAIRNGYTF